A selection of T cell receptor beta chains follows, all from one sample in a study of radiation and T cells in renal cell carcinoma. Repertoires were generated with immunoSEQ multiplex PCR, while TCRdb's copy carries only in-frame clones and drops some. The table records over 45,000 clones, 60% to 85% of them present only once. The source was blood, collected from a patient whose treatment included radiotherapy and nephrectomy. These receptors were obtained from a man between 60 and 75 years old with renal cell carcinoma. CDR3s include the opening cysteine and the closing phenylalanine or tryptophan. The D gene is left open where the match is weak. Expanded clones get a size class; other rows say once, few or many, or leave the size out.

clone_size d_call j_call v_call cdr3_aa cdr3_nt
. . TRBJ1-3 TRBV6-5 CASSTGYTIYF TGTGCCAGCAGTACAGGGTACACCATATATTTT
few . TRBJ2-3 TRBV5-1 CASSGGASLYDDTQYF TGCGCCAGCAGCGGCGGGGCTAGCTTATATGATGATACGCAGTATTTT
. . TRBJ2-1 TRBV15 CATSRDLGRYNEQFF TGTGCCACCAGCAGAGATTTAGGCAGATACAATGAGCAGTTCTTC
. . TRBJ2-5 TRBV27 CASSPTPQETQYF TGTGCCAGCAGCCCGACACCCCAAGAGACCCAGTACTTC
. TRBD1 TRBJ2-7 TRBV18 CASSPSRPGTGMRNEQYF TGTGCCAGCTCACCATCCCGGCCGGGGACAGGGATGAGGAACGAGCAGTACTTC
. . TRBJ2-7 TRBV7-2 CASSWAGSYEQYF TGTGCCAGCAGCTGGGCCGGCAGCTACGAGCAGTACTTC
once . TRBJ1-1 TRBV7-9 CASSFTGYTEAFF TGTGCCAGCAGTTTTACAGGGTACACTGAAGCTTTCTTT
. . TRBJ1-2 TRBV10-2 CASMQGDYGYTF TGCGCCAGCATGCAAGGGGACTATGGCTACACCTTC
. . TRBJ2-2 TRBV10-2 CASSDGTGELFF TGCGCCAGCAGTGACGGAACCGGGGAGCTGTTTTTT
few . TRBJ1-4 TRBV15 CATSREGFELFF TGTGCCACCAGCAGAGAAGGGTTTGAACTGTTTTTT
. TRBD2 TRBJ2-7 TRBV19 CASSLRTSGGYEQYF TGTGCCAGTAGTCTGCGGACTAGCGGGGGTTACGAGCAGTACTTC
. TRBD2 TRBJ2-7 TRBV12-5 CASGLGGGESYEQYF TGTGCTAGTGGCCTGGGCGGGGGGGAGTCCTACGAGCAGTACTTC
. TRBD1 TRBJ1-2 TRBV4-3 CASSQVVDRGYGGYTF TGCGCCAGCAGCCAAGTGGTTGACAGGGGGTATGGTGGCTACACCTTC
. . TRBJ2-6 TRBV6-1 CASCEEWGPGANVLTF TGTGCCAGCTGTGAAGAGTGGGGCCCCGGGGCCAACGTCCTGACTTTC
. . TRBJ1-1 TRBV6-5 CASSYPTGVGTEAFF TGTGCCAGCAGTTACCCGACTGGGGTGGGCACTGAAGCTTTCTTT
few TRBD1 TRBJ1-3 TRBV11-1 CASSHRGSGNTIYF TGTGCCAGCAGCCACAGGGGTTCCGGAAACACCATATATTTT